These 29 T cell receptor beta chains share one sample of origin, sequenced in a study of beta chain features in type 1 diabetes. cDNA synthesis used the whole RNA isolate, giving expressed TCRB sequences. Profiled with immunoSEQ multiplex PCR; TCRdb holds only in-frame clones, not every one. In the table there are more than 150,000 clones, 13% of which are singletons. The specimen was central memory CD4+ T cells from blood. These receptor sequences come from a woman aged 18-29 years in good health.

In this sample, this clone turned up a few times. This chain links TRBV6-1 with TRBJ2-3, with D tentatively TRBD2 (6 bases). The V and J ends lost 7 bases and 2 bases respectively, with 10 bases between them. Germline V gene sequence: CDR1 MNHNS, CDR2 SASEGT. This CDR3 has 13 residues. This CDR3 is CASNREYTDTQYF. DNA of the CDR3: TGTGCCAGCAACCGGGAGTACACAGATACGCAGTATTTT.

The gene calls are TRBV5-1 and TRBJ2-7; the match to TRBD2 covers 8 bases. Germline V gene sequence: CDR1 SGHRS, CDR2 YFSETQ. V was clipped by 4 bases and J by 3 bases; unmatched bases: 6. The CDR3 totals 14 residues. CDR3 nucleotides: TGCGCCAGCAGCAAAGCGGGAGACTACTACGAGCAGTACTTC. As protein: CASSKAGDYYEQYF. The full variable domain, with the rest looked up from reference TRBV5-1 and TRBJ2-7, is KAGVTQTPRYLIKTRGQQVTLSCSPISGHRSVSWYQQTPGQGLQFLFEYFSETQRNKGNFPGRFSGRQFSNSRSEMNVSTLELGDSALYLCASSKAGDYYEQYFGPGTRLTVT.

In this sample, this clone turned up a few times. The chain combines TRBV4-2 with TRBJ1-5; D unclear. This CDR3 contains 16 residues. Germline values: CDR1 LGHNA, CDR2 YNFKEQ. V was cut by 1 base and J by 0 bases, with 10 bases left in between. The CDR3 region is CASSQGRSDSNQPQHF. CDR3 sequence (DNA): TGTGCCAGCAGCCAAGGGCGGTCAGATAGCAATCAGCCCCAGCATTTT.

This clone was found a few times. The V call is TRBV9, the J call TRBJ1-2; TRBD1 is a possible D gene (6 bases). V was clipped by 0 bases and J by 4 bases, with 16 bases between them. CDR3 length: 16 residues. The germline gives CDR1 SGDLS, CDR2 YYNGEE. Written as DNA, the CDR3 is TGTGCCAGCAGCGTAGGAGGGGGGGGCCGGGGCTATGGCTACACCTTC. This gives the protein CASSVGGGGRGYGYTF.

The chain combines TRBV5-1 with TRBJ2-3; 7 bases align to TRBD2. Germline V CDR1 and CDR2: SGHRS, YFSETQ. The CDR3 has 15 residues. The junction had 8 bases not matched to a gene; V was cut back by 5 bases and J by 2 bases. The CDR3, as DNA: TGCGCCAGCAGACAGTTAGCGGGTTCCACAGATACGCAGTATTTT. Protein: CASRQLAGSTDTQYF.

This clone showed up just a few times. J is TRBJ2-7 and V is TRBV14, with D possibly TRBD2 on 5 matching bases. V shed 2 bases and J shed 3 bases, with 11 bases lying between them. CDR1 is SGHDN and CDR2 is FVKESK in the germline V gene. The CDR3 length is 14 residues. CDR3 bases: TGTGCCAGCAGCCAAAGCGGCCGCTTCTACGAGCAGTACTTC. This translates into CASSQSGRFYEQYF.

This clone was seen at least ten times. This chain joins TRBV28 and TRBJ2-1; D is undetermined. Per the germline V gene, CDR1 is MDHEN and CDR2 is SYDVKM. Trimming left V 6 bases short and J 0 bases short, with 12 bases between. The CDR3 covers 15 residues. As DNA, the CDR3 is TGTGCCAGCAGGACCGACACCACCTCCTACAATGAGCAGTTCTTC. Translated, it gives CASRTDTTSYNEQFF. The variable domain in full, with the rest retrieved from reference TRBV28 and TRBJ2-1, is DVKVTQSSRYLVKRTGEKVFLECVQDMDHENMFWYRQDPGLGLRLIYFSYDVKMKEKGDIPEGYSVSREKKERFSLILESASTNQTSMYLCASRTDTTSYNEQFFGPGTRLTVL.

This chain uses TRBV30 with TRBJ2-7; 10 positions match TRBD2. The last part of the DNA fits TRBJ2-1 better; the J call may be wrong. Germline V lookup: CDR1 GTSNPN, CDR2 SVGIG (reference sequence). The CDR3 spans 14 residues. The CDR3 bases are TGTGCCTGTAAGCCGGGACTAGCGAACAATGAGCAGTTCTTC. Protein: CACKPGLANNEQFF.

The sample holds a few counts of this clone. The chain has TRBV29-1 and TRBJ2-7, with D perhaps TRBD1 (5 bases). Germline-derived CDR1 and CDR2 are SQVTM and ANQGSEA. There are 12 residues in the CDR3. Trimming shortened V by 8 bases and J by 4 bases, and 15 bases separated the two germline ends. The CDR3 DNA reads TGCAGCTATGTGGGGCCGCGATACGAGCAGTACTTC. Its translation is CSYVGPRYEQYF.

This chain joins TRBV5-6 and TRBJ2-1; D is unclear. Germline CDR1 reads SGHDT; CDR2 reads YYEEEE. Trimming cost V 0 bases and J 0 bases, with 4 bases left between them. This CDR3 is built from 14 residues. CDR3 in DNA: TGTGCCAGCAGCTTGGGGAGCTCCTACAATGAGCAGTTCTTC. This codes for CASSLGSSYNEQFF.

The J gene is TRBJ2-1, the V gene TRBV5-1, with TRBD2 matching over 11 bases. Looked up from germline, CDR1 is SGHRS and CDR2 is YFSETQ. Unmatched junction bases numbered 5, after V lost 4 bases and J lost 5 bases. This CDR3 has 15 residues. CDR3 residues: CASSAGTSGHNEQFF. CDR3 sequence (DNA): TGCGCCAGCAGCGCCGGGACTAGCGGACACAATGAGCAGTTCTTC.

This clone was observed a few times. The chain carries TRBV29-1 and TRBJ2-1, with 7 positions matching TRBD2. Germline trimming cut 5 bases from V and 7 bases from J; bases unmatched to any gene: 5. There are 12 residues in the CDR3. From germline, CDR1 is SQVTM and CDR2 ANQGSEA. CDR3 loop: CSVLAETNEQFF. CDR3 coding DNA: TGCAGCGTTCTAGCGGAAACGAATGAGCAGTTCTTC.

This clone has a handful of counts. V gene TRBV30 combines with J gene TRBJ1-2; D might be TRBD1 (5 bases). CDR3 size: 16 residues. The germline CDR1 and CDR2 sequences are GTSNPN and SVGIG (reference sequence). V lost 0 bases and J lost 4, with 18 bases in between. The CDR3 coding sequence is TGTGCCTGGAGTGTTGGGGCAGGGAGGATGGGCTATGGCTACACCTTC. This gives the protein CAWSVGAGRMGYGYTF.

The chain employs TRBV29-1 and TRBJ1-4; D is perhaps TRBD1 (5 bases). The CDR3 spans 16 residues. CDR1 is SQVTM, CDR2 ANQGSEA, per germline. The V end lost 4 bases, the J end lost 3 bases, and 18 bases lay between the germline ends. The CDR3 bases are TGCAGCGTTGCCCGGTCCCCCGGGGGGTCTAATGAAAAACTGTTTTTT. This codes for CSVARSPGGSNEKLFF.

This clone occurred a few times. The chain has TRBV20-1 and TRBJ2-7; D unresolved. In germline, CDR1 is DFQATT, CDR2 SNEGSKA (reference sequence). CDR3 length: 10 residues. Trimming removed 3 bases from V and 6 bases from J, with 6 bases in between. DNA for the CDR3: TGCAGTGCTAGGCAGCGCGAGCAGTACTTC. Protein sequence: CSARQREQYF.

The V gene is TRBV11-2, the J gene TRBJ1-3; 8 positions agree with TRBD1. The CDR3 is made up of 15 amino acids. Germline lookup yields CDR1 SGHAT and CDR2 FQNNGV. J lost 2 bases, V lost 5 bases, and 5 bases had no gene match. This CDR3 reads CASSQLQGAGNTIYF. The DNA of the CDR3 is TGTGCCAGCAGCCAACTACAGGGGGCTGGAAACACCATATATTTT.

This clone was counted between two and nine times. The V and J genes are TRBV5-1 and TRBJ1-1, with TRBD1 identical over 8 bases. The V segment lost 3 bases and the J segment 1 base; nucleotides outside the gene matches: 2. CDR3 length: 14 amino acids. Germline V gene data show CDR1 as SGHRS and CDR2 as YFSETQ. The CDR3 sequence: CASSYGQGNTEAFF. In nucleotides, the CDR3 is TGCGCCAGCAGCTACGGACAGGGGAACACTGAAGCTTTCTTT.

This clone was counted only a few times. J is TRBJ2-7 and V is TRBV2, with TRBD2 matching 13 bases. CDR1 SNHLY and CDR2 FYNNEI come from the germline V gene. The CDR3 loop spans 15 amino acids. V lost 6 bases and J lost 7; bases outside the gene matches: 9. The CDR3 reads CASRRLAGGGSEQYF. The CDR3 DNA follows: TGTGCCAGCAGACGACTAGCGGGAGGAGGTAGTGAGCAGTACTTC. The full variable domain, rest sourced from reference TRBV2 and TRBJ2-7, is EPEVTQTPSHQVTQMGQEVILRCVPISNHLYFYWYRQILGQKVEFLVSFYNNEISEKSEIFDDQFSVERPDGSNFTLKIRSTKLEDSAMYFCASRRLAGGGSEQYFGPGTRLTVT.

The CDR3, as DNA: TGTGCCTGGAGTCCGAGGAAAAACTATGGCTACACCTTC. Translation gives CAWSPRKNYGYTF. The chain employs TRBV30 and TRBJ1-2; D remains ambiguous. This CDR3 contains 13 residues. Trimming shortened V by 2 bases and J by 2 bases, and 9 bases separated the two germline ends. In germline, CDR1 is GTSNPN, CDR2 SVGIG (reference sequence).

This clone appeared a few times. This rearrangement joins TRBV5-4 to TRBJ1-2; TRBD1 agrees at 7 bases. Germline V lookup: CDR1 SGHNT, CDR2 YYREEE (reference sequence). V shed 0 bases, J shed 8 bases, and the junction held 7 bases outside the gene matches. The CDR3 is made up of 14 amino acids. CDR3 DNA: TGTGCCAGCAGCTTGGCAGGGGGAGGAGAGGGCTACACCTTC. Its protein is CASSLAGGGEGYTF.

The J gene is TRBJ2-4, the V gene TRBV7-2; 9 bases are shared with TRBD2. V trimming: 3 bases; J trimming: 7 bases; junction bases outside the gene matches: 4. Looked up from germline, CDR1 is SGHTA and CDR2 is FQGNSA. The CDR3 is 14 amino acids. Here the CDR3 reads CASSLTSGRNIQYF. CDR3 nucleotide sequence: TGTGCCAGCAGCTTGACTAGCGGCCGGAACATTCAGTACTTC.

This clone was detected only a few times. The gene calls are TRBV29-1 and TRBJ2-7, with D perhaps TRBD2 (6 bases). The germline CDR1 and CDR2 sequences are SQVTM and ANQGSEA. V was shortened by 6 bases and J by 2 bases, with 14 bases between the two germline ends. The CDR3 is 13 residues long. The CDR3 region is CSVRWGGAYEQYF. The CDR3 DNA is TGCAGCGTCCGGTGGGGCGGGGCCTACGAGCAGTACTTC.

This clone was picked up a small number of times. The chain uses TRBV28 and TRBJ2-7, with 11 bases lining up with TRBD2. The J segment lost 1 base and the V segment lost 6 bases, leaving 5 bases of the junction unmatched. The CDR3 totals 15 residues. Germline V CDR1 and CDR2: MDHEN, SYDVKM. The CDR3 sequence: CASSRGTSGSYEQYF. DNA of the CDR3: TGTGCCAGCAGCCGCGGGACTAGCGGTTCCTACGAGCAGTACTTC.

The sample holds a few counts of this clone. The CDR3 spells CASSLVGLGTETQYF. Written as DNA, the CDR3 is TGTGCCAGCAGCTTAGTGGGACTAGGAACGGAGACCCAGTACTTC. The chain has TRBV7-2 and TRBJ2-5; 8 bases match TRBD2. V trimming: 1 base; J trimming: 5 bases; junction bases outside the gene matches: 6. Germline V CDR1 and CDR2: SGHTA, FQGNSA. The CDR3 runs to 15 residues.

The chain has TRBV2 and TRBJ2-3; perhaps TRBD2 as D (5 bases). CDR1 is SNHLY, CDR2 FYNNEI, per germline. Trimming stripped 7 bases from V and 7 bases from J, with 9 bases between. The CDR3 is made up of 11 amino acids. The CDR3 region has the DNA TGTGCCAGCACTAGCCTTAATACGCAGTATTTT. Its protein product is CASTSLNTQYF.

The table lists this clone with a few counts. The rearrangement links TRBV29-1 to TRBJ2-3; 7 bases line up with TRBD2. The CDR3 contains 13 residues. CDR1 and CDR2 from the germline V gene are SQVTM and ANQGSEA. V dropped 2 bases and J dropped 5; count of bases not matched to a gene: 4. CDR3 in DNA: TGCAGCGTTGAATCGGGGAGGGGAGATACGCAGTATTTT. It codes for CSVESGRGDTQYF.

The genes are TRBV5-1 and TRBJ2-1; 10 bases align to TRBD2. The CDR3 contains 20 residues. Germline CDR1 is SGHRS and CDR2 is YFSETQ. V gave up 3 bases and J gave up 0 bases; unmatched junction bases: 15. The CDR3 sequence: CASSWGGSSGSASSYNEQFF. In DNA form, the CDR3 reads TGCGCCAGCAGCTGGGGTGGTTCTAGCGGGAGCGCTAGCTCCTACAATGAGCAGTTCTTC.

This chain uses TRBV5-4 with TRBJ2-7; the D is unclear. Between the trimmed V and J ends, which lost 0 bases and 3 bases, there was a span of 16 bases. The germline gives CDR1 SGHNT, CDR2 YYREEE (reference sequence). The CDR3 sequence is 16 residues long. The CDR3 region is CASSLEPTRLNYEQYF. Here the CDR3 DNA reads TGTGCCAGCAGCTTGGAACCCACCAGGCTAAACTACGAGCAGTACTTC.

This clone has more than one count but fewer than ten. J is TRBJ1-5 and V is TRBV15, with a tentative D call TRBD1 (6 bases). V was pared by 2 bases and J by 7 bases, with 21 bases between. CDR1 and CDR2 (germline): LNHNV, YYDKDF (reference sequence). The CDR3 is made up of 17 amino acids. CDR3 protein: CATSRPLTGPSYQPQHF. The DNA of the CDR3 is TGTGCCACCAGCAGACCCCTGACAGGCCCGAGCTACCAGCCCCAGCATTTT. The whole variable domain, remainder taken from reference TRBV15 and TRBJ1-5, is DAMVIQNPRYQVTQFGKPVTLSCSQTLNHNVMYWYQQKSSQAPKLLFHYYDKDFNNEADTPDNFQSRRPNTSFCFLDIRSPGLGDTAMYLCATSRPLTGPSYQPQHFGDGTRLSIL.